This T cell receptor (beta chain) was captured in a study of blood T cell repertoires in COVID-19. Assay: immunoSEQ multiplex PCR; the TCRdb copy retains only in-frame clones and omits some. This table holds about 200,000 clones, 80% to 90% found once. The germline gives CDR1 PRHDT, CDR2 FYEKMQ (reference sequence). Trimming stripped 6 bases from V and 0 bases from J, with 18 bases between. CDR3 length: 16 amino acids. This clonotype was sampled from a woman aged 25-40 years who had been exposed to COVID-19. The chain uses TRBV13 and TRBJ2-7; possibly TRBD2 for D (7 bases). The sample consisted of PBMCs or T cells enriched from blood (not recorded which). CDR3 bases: TGTGCCAGCAGTGGCTCGGGGGGCCTATCCTCCTACGAGCAGTACTTC. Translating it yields CASSGSGGLSSYEQYF.